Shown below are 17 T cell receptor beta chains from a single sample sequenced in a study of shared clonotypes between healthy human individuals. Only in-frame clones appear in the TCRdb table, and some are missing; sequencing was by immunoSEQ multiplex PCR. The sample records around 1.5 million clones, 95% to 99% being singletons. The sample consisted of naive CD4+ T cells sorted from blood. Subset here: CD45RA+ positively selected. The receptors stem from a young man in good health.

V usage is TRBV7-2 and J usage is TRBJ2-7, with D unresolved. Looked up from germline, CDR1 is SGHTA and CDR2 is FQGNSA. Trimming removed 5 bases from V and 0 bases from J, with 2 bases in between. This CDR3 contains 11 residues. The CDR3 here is CASSGSYEQYF. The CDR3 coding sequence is TGTGCCAGCAGCGGCTCCTACGAGCAGTACTTC.

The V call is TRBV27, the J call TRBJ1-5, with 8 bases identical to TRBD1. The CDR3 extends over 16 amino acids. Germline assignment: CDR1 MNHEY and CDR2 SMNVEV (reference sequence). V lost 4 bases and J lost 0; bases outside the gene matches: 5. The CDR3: CASSSRQGRSNQPQHF. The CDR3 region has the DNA TGTGCCAGCAGTTCAAGACAGGGGCGTAGCAATCAGCCCCAGCATTTT.

DNA of the CDR3: TGCGCCAGCAGCCAAGGTATGAAGCAGCCCCAGCATTTT. Translating it yields CASSQGMKQPQHF. This rearrangement joins TRBV4-1 to TRBJ1-5; D not resolved. Trimming shortened V by 1 base and J by 7 bases, and 8 bases separated the two germline ends. Looked up from germline, CDR1 is MGHRA and CDR2 is YSYEKL. The CDR3 spans 13 residues.

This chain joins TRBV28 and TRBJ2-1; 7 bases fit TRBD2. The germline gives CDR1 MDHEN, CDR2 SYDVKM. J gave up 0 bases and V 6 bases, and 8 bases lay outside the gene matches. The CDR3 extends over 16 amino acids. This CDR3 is CASSQIGGSSYNEQFF. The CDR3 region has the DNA TGTGCCAGCAGCCAGATCGGGGGGAGCTCCTACAATGAGCAGTTCTTC.

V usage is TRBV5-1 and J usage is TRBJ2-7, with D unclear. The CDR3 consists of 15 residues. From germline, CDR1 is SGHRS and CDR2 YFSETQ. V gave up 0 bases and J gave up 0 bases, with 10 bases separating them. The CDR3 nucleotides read TGCGCCAGCAGCTTGGCAAAACCAAGCTCCTACGAGCAGTACTTC. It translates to CASSLAKPSSYEQYF.

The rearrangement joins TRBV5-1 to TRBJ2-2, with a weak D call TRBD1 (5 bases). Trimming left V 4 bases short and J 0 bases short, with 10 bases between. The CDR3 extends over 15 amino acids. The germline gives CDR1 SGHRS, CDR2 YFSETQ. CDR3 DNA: TGCGCCAGCAGCGCGGACATAGCGAACACCGGGGAGCTGTTTTTT. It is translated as CASSADIANTGELFF.

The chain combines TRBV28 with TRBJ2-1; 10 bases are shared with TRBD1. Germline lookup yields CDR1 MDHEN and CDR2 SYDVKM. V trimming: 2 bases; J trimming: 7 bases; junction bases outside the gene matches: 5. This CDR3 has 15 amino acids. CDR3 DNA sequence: TGTGCCAGCAGTTTAGGACAGGGGGGATGGAATGAGCAGTTCTTC. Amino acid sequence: CASSLGQGGWNEQFF.

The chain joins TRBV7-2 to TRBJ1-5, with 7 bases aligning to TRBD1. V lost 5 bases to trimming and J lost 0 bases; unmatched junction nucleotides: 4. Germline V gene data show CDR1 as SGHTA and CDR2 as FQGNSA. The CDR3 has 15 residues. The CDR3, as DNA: TGTGCCAGCAGCCCCAGGGGGGCTAGCAATCAGCCCCAGCATTTT. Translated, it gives CASSPRGASNQPQHF.

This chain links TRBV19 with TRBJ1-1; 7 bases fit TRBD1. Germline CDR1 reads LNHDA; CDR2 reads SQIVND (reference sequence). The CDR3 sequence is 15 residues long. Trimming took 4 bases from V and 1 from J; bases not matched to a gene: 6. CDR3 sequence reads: CASSTDREGNTEAFF. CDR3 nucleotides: TGTGCCAGTAGTACAGACAGGGAGGGGAACACTGAAGCTTTCTTT.

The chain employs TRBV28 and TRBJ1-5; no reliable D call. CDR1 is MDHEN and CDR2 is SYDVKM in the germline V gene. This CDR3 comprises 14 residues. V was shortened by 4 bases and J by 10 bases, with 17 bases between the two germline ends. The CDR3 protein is CASSSTDYWGPQHF. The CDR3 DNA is TGTGCCAGCAGTTCCACCGATTATTGGGGACCCCAGCATTTT.

CDR3 nucleotides: TGTGCCTGGAGCCCGTGGGAGAATGAAAAACTGTTTTTT. Its protein product is CAWSPWENEKLFF. The chain carries TRBV30 and TRBJ1-4; D uncertain. V was trimmed by 3 bases and J by 5 bases, leaving 10 bases between them. The germline V gene has CDR1 GTSNPN and CDR2 SVGIG (reference sequence). There are 13 residues in the CDR3.

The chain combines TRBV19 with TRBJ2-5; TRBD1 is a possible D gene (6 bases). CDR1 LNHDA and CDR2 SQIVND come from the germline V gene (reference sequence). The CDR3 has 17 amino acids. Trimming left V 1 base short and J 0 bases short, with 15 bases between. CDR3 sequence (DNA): TGTGCCAGTAGTATAGGGGGGACACTATGGTACCAAGAGACCCAGTACTTC. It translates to CASSIGGTLWYQETQYF.

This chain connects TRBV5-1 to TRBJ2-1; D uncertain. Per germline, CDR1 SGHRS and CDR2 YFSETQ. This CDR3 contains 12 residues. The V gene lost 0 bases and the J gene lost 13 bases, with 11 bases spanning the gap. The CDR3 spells CASSLEAEFQFF. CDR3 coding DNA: TGCGCCAGCAGCTTGGAGGCAGAATTCCAGTTCTTC.

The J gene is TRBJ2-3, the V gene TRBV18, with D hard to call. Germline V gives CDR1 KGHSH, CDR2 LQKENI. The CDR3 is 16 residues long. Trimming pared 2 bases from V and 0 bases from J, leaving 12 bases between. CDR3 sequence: CASSPNSQLSTDTQYF. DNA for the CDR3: TGTGCCAGCTCACCAAACTCCCAGCTTAGCACAGATACGCAGTATTTT.

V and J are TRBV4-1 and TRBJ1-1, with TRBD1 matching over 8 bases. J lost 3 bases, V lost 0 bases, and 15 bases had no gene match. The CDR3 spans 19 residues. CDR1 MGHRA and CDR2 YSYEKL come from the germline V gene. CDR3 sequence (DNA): TGCGCCAGCAGCCAAGAAAAGGGCTCGGCAGGGGGCCTGTACACTGAAGCTTTCTTT. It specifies CASSQEKGSAGGLYTEAFF.

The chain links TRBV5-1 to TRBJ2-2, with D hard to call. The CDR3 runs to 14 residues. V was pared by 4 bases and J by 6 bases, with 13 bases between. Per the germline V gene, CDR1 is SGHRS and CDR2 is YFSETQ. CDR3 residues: CASSIRRDAGELFF. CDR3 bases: TGCGCCAGCAGCATCCGAAGGGATGCCGGGGAGCTGTTTTTT.

In DNA, the CDR3 is TGTGCCAGCAGTGGACCCGGGAGGCAGCCCCAGCATTTT. This gives the protein CASSGPGRQPQHF. The V gene is TRBV2, the J gene TRBJ1-5, with D unresolved. Germline V CDR1 and CDR2: SNHLY, FYNNEI. Trimming stripped 4 bases from V and 7 bases from J, with 11 bases between. This CDR3 is built from 13 residues.